The rows below give T cell receptor beta chains drawn from one sample of a study of identical twins. Each CDR3 protein gets one entry after TCRdb re-called the 5' RACE reads with MiXCR. In the table there are about 810,000 distinct CDR3 sequences, 9% to 15% of which are singletons. This sample also appeared in a second study, on yellow fever vaccine responses in identical twins.

The sequenced sample consisted of PBMCs. These receptors all stem from a woman aged 18-29 years in good health. Each CDR3 is given with its conserved first and last residue. Each record gives: V gene, J gene, CDR3 length, clone size, D gene, CDR3 DNA, CDR3 protein. A D gene is named only where the DNA matches it firmly. Only some rows state a clone size, as once, few, many or a class for expanded clones.

v_call: TRBV5-1
j_call: TRBJ2-1
cdr3_length: 15
clone_size: few
d_call: TRBD1
cdr3_nt: TGCGCCAGCAGCTTCGGGACAGGGGGGGAGGATGAGCAGTTCTTC
cdr3_aa: CASSFGTGGEDEQFF

v_call: TRBV7-3
j_call: TRBJ2-1
cdr3_length: 13
clone_size: few
d_call: -
cdr3_nt: TGTGCCAGCAGCTTAAGTAAGCTAGCGGAGCAGTTCTTC
cdr3_aa: CASSLSKLAEQFF

v_call: TRBV12-3/TRBV12-4
j_call: TRBJ1-4
cdr3_length: 13
clone_size: many
d_call: -
cdr3_nt: TGTGCCAGCAGTTTAGCGTTAAGGGAAAAACTGTTTTTT
cdr3_aa: CASSLALREKLFF

v_call: TRBV12-3/TRBV12-4
j_call: TRBJ2-3
cdr3_length: 16
clone_size: few
d_call: TRBD2
cdr3_nt: TGTGCCAGCAGCCACGCTAGCGGGACAAGCACAGATACGCAGTATTTT
cdr3_aa: CASSHASGTSTDTQYF

v_call: TRBV5-1
j_call: TRBJ2-7
cdr3_length: 12
clone_size: -
d_call: -
cdr3_nt: TGCGCCAGCAGCCTGCCTAGTCTCGAGCAGTACTTC
cdr3_aa: CASSLPSLEQYF

v_call: TRBV2
j_call: TRBJ2-2
cdr3_length: 12
clone_size: many
d_call: -
cdr3_nt: TGTGCCAGCAGTGAAACCACCGGGGAGCTGTTTTTT
cdr3_aa: CASSETTGELFF

v_call: TRBV25-1
j_call: TRBJ1-6
cdr3_length: 16
clone_size: -
d_call: -
cdr3_nt: TGTGCCAGCAGTGAATTCGCGACAAGCTATAATTCACCCCTCCACTTT
cdr3_aa: CASSEFATSYNSPLHF

v_call: TRBV12-3/TRBV12-4
j_call: TRBJ2-2
cdr3_length: 16
clone_size: -
d_call: -
cdr3_nt: TGTGCCAGCAGGCCCCTAGGTACCCCAGGGACCGGGGAGCTGTTTTTT
cdr3_aa: CASRPLGTPGTGELFF

v_call: TRBV29-1
j_call: TRBJ2-1
cdr3_length: 19
clone_size: -
d_call: -
cdr3_nt: TGCAGCGTTGATTCCCAATCTTTGACCCGGCGAAGCTCCTACAATGAGCAGTTCTTC
cdr3_aa: CSVDSQSLTRRSSYNEQFF

v_call: TRBV12-3/TRBV12-4
j_call: TRBJ1-1
cdr3_length: 14
clone_size: few
d_call: -
cdr3_nt: TGTGCCAGCAACCCGGGGGCCTCGAACACTGAAGCTTTCTTT
cdr3_aa: CASNPGASNTEAFF

v_call: TRBV5-1
j_call: TRBJ2-1
cdr3_length: 14
clone_size: many
d_call: -
cdr3_nt: TGCGCCAGCAGCCCATCTACAGGTTACAATGAGCAGTTCTTC
cdr3_aa: CASSPSTGYNEQFF

v_call: TRBV6-1
j_call: TRBJ2-1
cdr3_length: 16
clone_size: few
d_call: TRBD2
cdr3_nt: TGTGCCAGCAGCCCCACTGGGACTAGTACTGGGAATGAGCAGTTCTTC
cdr3_aa: CASSPTGTSTGNEQFF

v_call: TRBV2
j_call: TRBJ2-2
cdr3_length: 17
clone_size: few
d_call: TRBD2
cdr3_nt: TGTGCCATGGGACTAGCGGGAGGCGGGGGTTCGGCCGGGGAGCTGTTTTTT
cdr3_aa: CAMGLAGGGGSAGELFF

v_call: TRBV9
j_call: TRBJ1-3
cdr3_length: 15
clone_size: -
d_call: -
cdr3_nt: TGTGCCAGCAGCGTATCCCCCGGGGGGGGAAACACCATATATTTT
cdr3_aa: CASSVSPGGGNTIYF

v_call: TRBV5-1
j_call: TRBJ2-3
cdr3_length: 15
clone_size: many
d_call: -
cdr3_nt: TGCGCCAGCAGATTAACGGGACGGGACACAGATACGCAGTATTTT
cdr3_aa: CASRLTGRDTDTQYF

v_call: TRBV9
j_call: TRBJ2-1
cdr3_length: 14
clone_size: -
d_call: TRBD1
cdr3_nt: TGTGCCAGCAGCGAGGGTTCCAGGGGGAATGAGCAGTTCTTC
cdr3_aa: CASSEGSRGNEQFF

v_call: TRBV19
j_call: TRBJ2-1
cdr3_length: 11
clone_size: -
d_call: -
cdr3_nt: TGTGCCACGAAGGGTTACAATGAGCAGTTCTTC
cdr3_aa: CATKGYNEQFF

v_call: TRBV6-4
j_call: TRBJ2-1
cdr3_length: 13
clone_size: -
d_call: -
cdr3_nt: TGTGCCAGGACTAGGGGGCGTAGCAATGAGCAGTTCTTC
cdr3_aa: CARTRGRSNEQFF